These 22 T cell receptor beta chains were all obtained from the same sample, sequenced in a study of blood T cell repertoires in COVID-19. Method: immunoSEQ multiplex PCR; TCRdb's copy keeps in-frame clones and lacks some. Among approximately 110,000 clones listed, approximately 90% were seen once. The source material was peripheral blood. All receptors derive from a man in his fifties or sixties with COVID-19, enrolled during active disease.

The V call is TRBV5-4, the J call TRBJ2-7, with D tentatively TRBD2 (5 bases). The CDR3 contains 15 residues. In germline, CDR1 is SGHNT, CDR2 YYREEE (reference sequence). V was clipped by 0 bases and J by 0 bases, with 10 bases between them. Here the CDR3 reads CASSLEGARSYEQYF. The DNA for the CDR3 is TGTGCCAGCAGCTTGGAGGGAGCCCGCTCCTACGAGCAGTACTTC.

This chain links TRBV7-8 with TRBJ2-7, with 10 positions matching TRBD2. This CDR3 is built from 15 residues. The V segment lost 1 base and the J segment 4 bases; nucleotides outside the gene matches: 4. Germline values: CDR1 SGHVS, CDR2 FQNEAQ. CDR3 sequence: CASSLGLAGVYEQYV. The CDR3 bases are TGTGCCAGCAGCTTAGGTCTAGCGGGAGTTTACGAGCAGTACGTC.

CDR3 nucleotides: TGTGCCAGCAGCGTAGACGGGGTTCAGGATACGCAGTATTTT. The encoded protein is CASSVDGVQDTQYF. The chain joins TRBV9 to TRBJ2-3; D may be TRBD2 (5 bases). With 0 bases removed from V and 6 bases from J, the gap between germline ends came to 11 bases. Germline V gives CDR1 SGDLS, CDR2 YYNGEE. The CDR3 loop spans 14 amino acids.

The chain has TRBV7-2 and TRBJ2-7, with 8 bases lining up with TRBD1. Germline-derived CDR1 and CDR2 are SGHTA and FQGNSA. The CDR3 loop spans 15 amino acids. With 0 bases clipped from V and 4 bases from J, the junction kept 5 bases outside the gene matches. The CDR3 is CASSLATGGPYEQYF. In DNA form, the CDR3 reads TGTGCCAGCAGCTTAGCTACAGGGGGGCCTTACGAGCAGTACTTC. The variable domain in full, completed from reference TRBV7-2 and TRBJ2-7, reads GAGVSQSPSNKVTEKGKDVELRCDPISGHTALYWYRQSLGQGLEFLIYFQGNSAPDKSGLPSDRFSAERTGGSVSTLTIQRTQQEDSAVYLCASSLATGGPYEQYFGPGTRLTVT.

This clone was seen a handful of times. The chain recombines TRBV5-6 with TRBJ1-2; 7 positions match TRBD1. V trimming: 4 bases; J trimming: 4 bases; junction bases outside the gene matches: 7. The germline V gene encodes CDR1 SGHDT and CDR2 YYEEEE. The CDR3 spans 14 residues. The CDR3 protein is CASSLDRTTYGYTF. The CDR3 DNA sequence: TGTGCCAGCAGCCTGGACAGGACCACCTATGGCTACACCTTC.

This sequence joins TRBV27 and TRBJ2-2; D may be TRBD1 (5 bases). Germline values: CDR1 MNHEY, CDR2 SMNVEV (reference sequence). The CDR3 length is 18 residues. The V and J ends lost 1 base and 1 base respectively, with 16 bases between them. CDR3 coding DNA: TGTGCCAGCAGTTTATTCTCGGCCTCCCAGGGGAACACCGGGGAGCTGTTTTTT. Its translation: CASSLFSASQGNTGELFF.

The gene calls are TRBV7-9 and TRBJ2-3; no definite D call. The CDR3 sequence is 16 residues long. Germline V gene data show CDR1 as SEHNR and CDR2 as FQNEAQ (reference sequence). Trimming cost V 0 bases and J 5 bases, with 15 bases left between them. This chain's CDR3 is CASSLARVRSGDTQYF. In DNA form, the CDR3 reads TGTGCCAGCAGCTTAGCGAGAGTAAGGTCGGGAGATACGCAGTATTTT.

The CDR3 coding sequence is TGTGCCAGCAGCTTGGGGGGGGCGGGAGGTGAGACCCAGTACTTC. The encoded protein is CASSLGGAGGETQYF. The chain carries TRBV7-2 and TRBJ2-5, with 8 nucleotides matching TRBD2. This CDR3 spans 15 amino acids. Germline trimming cut 3 bases from V and 5 bases from J; bases unmatched to any gene: 8. Germline CDR1 reads SGHTA; CDR2 reads FQGNSA.

V and J are TRBV19 and TRBJ1-2, with D unresolved. V was clipped by 4 bases and J by 1 base, with 10 bases between them. This CDR3 has 14 residues. Germline V gives CDR1 LNHDA, CDR2 SQIVND (reference sequence). Written as DNA, the CDR3 is TGTGCCAGTAGTACCGGTGCCAATAACTATGGCTACACCTTC. Its translation: CASSTGANNYGYTF.

V usage is TRBV18 and J usage is TRBJ2-7; maybe TRBD1 (6 bases). Germline V gives CDR1 KGHSH, CDR2 LQKENI. The CDR3 length is 12 residues. Trimming took 5 bases from V and 3 from J, leaving 8 bases between them. The CDR3 is CASSSDSYEQYF. The CDR3 DNA reads TGTGCCAGCTCATCGGACAGCTACGAGCAGTACTTC.

This chain joins TRBV18 and TRBJ1-1; D may be TRBD1 (6 bases). The CDR3 loop spans 14 amino acids. Per the germline V gene, CDR1 is KGHSH and CDR2 is LQKENI. Trimming left V 2 bases short and J 3 bases short, with 10 bases between. The CDR3 loop is CASSPGRGDTEAFF. As DNA, the CDR3 is TGTGCCAGCTCACCAGGCAGGGGCGACACTGAAGCTTTCTTT.

The V call is TRBV19, the J call TRBJ2-7; perhaps TRBD1 as D (5 bases). The CDR3 contains 14 residues. Trimming stripped 2 bases from V and 3 bases from J, with 11 bases between. Germline CDR1 is LNHDA and CDR2 is SQIVND (reference sequence). As DNA, the CDR3 is TGTGCCAGTAGTATATCGGGCAGGGACTACGAGCAGTACTTC. This translates into CASSISGRDYEQYF.

This clone has a handful of counts. The chain employs TRBV27 and TRBJ2-1; 16 nucleotides line up with TRBD2. The CDR3 is 19 amino acids. Trimming at V came to 4 bases and at J to 1 base, leaving 7 bases not matched to a gene. Germline assignment: CDR1 MNHEY and CDR2 SMNVEV (reference sequence). The CDR3 bases are TGTGCCAGCAGTTGGGGGACTAGCGGGAGGGCCACATCCTACAATGAGCAGTTCTTC. Translation gives CASSWGTSGRATSYNEQFF.

V is TRBV25-1 and J is TRBJ2-1; 10 nucleotides agree with TRBD2. The CDR3 totals 16 residues. Germline V lookup: CDR1 MGHDK, CDR2 SYGVNS. V was pared by 6 bases and J by 1 base, with 6 bases of the junction left unmatched. CDR3 nucleotide sequence: TGTGCCAGCAGCAGCGGGAGGGCCGATTCCTACAATGAGCAGTTCTTC. The encoded protein is CASSSGRADSYNEQFF.

The J gene is TRBJ1-2, the V gene TRBV19; 7 bases agree with TRBD1. Germline loops: CDR1 LNHDA, CDR2 SQIVND (reference sequence). CDR3 length equals 14 residues. V shed 6 bases, J shed 6 bases, and the junction held 10 bases outside the gene matches. CDR3 coding DNA: TGTGCCAGTAGCAGGGACAGCACAAGGAATGGCTACACCTTC. It encodes CASSRDSTRNGYTF.

This clone was picked up one time. This sequence joins TRBV9 and TRBJ1-1, with D unclear. V dropped 0 bases and J dropped 1 base, with 7 bases sitting between them. CDR1 SGDLS and CDR2 YYNGEE come from the germline V gene. The CDR3 is made up of 14 amino acids. CDR3: CASSVGSGNTEAFF. The DNA of the CDR3 is TGTGCCAGCAGCGTAGGATCCGGGAACACTGAAGCTTTCTTT.

The DNA of the CDR3 is TGTGCCTGGTGCGGGACAGGGGTACCCGGGGAGCTGTTTTTT. Translated, it gives CAWCGTGVPGELFF. This chain connects TRBV30 to TRBJ2-2; 10 nucleotides agree with TRBD1. The V and J ends lost 5 bases and 6 bases, in that order; junction bases with no gene match: 6. This CDR3 is built from 14 residues. The germline CDR1 and CDR2 sequences are GTSNPN and SVGIG (reference sequence).

The chain recombines TRBV28 with TRBJ2-7; TRBD2 aligns across 8 bases. V shed 6 bases, J shed 2 bases, and the junction held 6 bases outside the gene matches. Germline V gives CDR1 MDHEN, CDR2 SYDVKM. This CDR3 contains 14 residues. CDR3 DNA: TGTGCCAGCAGCCCCCGGGGGGGAGCCTACGAGCAGTACTTC. Residues: CASSPRGGAYEQYF.

The V gene is TRBV30, the J gene TRBJ2-5, with 8 bases matching TRBD2. The V gene end was trimmed by 4 bases and the J gene end by 0 bases; junction bases not matched to a gene: 4. Germline CDR1 GTSNPN, CDR2 SVGIG (reference sequence). This CDR3 region has 14 residues. CDR3 coding DNA: TGTGCCTGGAAGCGGGAGCCCAACCAAGAGACCCAGTACTTC. Its translation is CAWKREPNQETQYF.

The chain employs TRBV20-1 and TRBJ2-1; D perhaps matches TRBD2 (6 bases). Trimming stripped 7 bases from V and 5 bases from J, with 6 bases between. Per germline, CDR1 DFQATT and CDR2 SNEGSKA (reference sequence). The CDR3 loop spans 10 amino acids. CDR3 nucleotides: TGCAGTGGGGGGGACAATGAGCAGTTCTTC. As protein: CSGGDNEQFF.

The V gene is TRBV7-9, the J gene TRBJ2-5, with D unclear. V was trimmed by 0 bases and J by 1 base, leaving 9 bases between them. The CDR3 runs 15 residues. Germline values: CDR1 SEHNR, CDR2 FQNEAQ (reference sequence). The DNA for the CDR3 is TGTGCCAGCAGCTTAGCGGTTTCGGGCCAAGAGACCCAGTACTTC. It is translated as CASSLAVSGQETQYF. The whole variable domain, filled in from reference TRBV7-9 and TRBJ2-5, reads DTGVSQNPRHKITKRGQNVTFRCDPISEHNRLYWYRQTLGQGPEFLTYFQNEAQLEKSRLLSDRFSAERPKGSFSTLEIQRTEQGDSAMYLCASSLAVSGQETQYFGPGTRLLVL.

The chain uses TRBV19 and TRBJ1-3, with TRBD1 identical over 10 bases. The CDR3 is 14 residues long. Germline CDR1 is LNHDA and CDR2 is SQIVND (reference sequence). With 10 bases clipped from V and 3 bases from J, the junction kept 6 bases outside the gene matches. The CDR3 here is CATRDRGHGNTIYF. The CDR3 nucleotides read TGTGCCACTAGGGACAGGGGTCATGGAAACACCATATATTTT.